A single count supports the clone carrying this T cell receptor (beta chain). The source of the sample is a study of blood T cell repertoires in COVID-19. Turning to the study itself: Collection of acute and convalescent COVID-19 samples took place in the United States, Italy and Spain.

As handled by the study authors: It was from reference gene primer amplification that nucleated cell counts were estimated. The table came from immunoSEQ multiplex PCR; TCRdb's copy has only in-frame clones and leaves some out. V, J and clone size derive from that table, while D and trimming were established from the DNA sequence. The data show some 50,000 clones, roughly four fifths seen once. Sample: peripheral blood. This TCR was sampled from a man aged 35 to 55 with acute or convalescent COVID-19.

CDR3 coding DNA: TGTGCCAGCAGCTTGCCGACTAGCGGGGGGGATACGCAGTATTTT. This sequence encodes CASSLPTSGGDTQYF. V usage is TRBV7-2 and J usage is TRBJ2-3; 13 positions agree with TRBD2. V lost 3 bases to trimming and J lost 6 bases; unmatched junction nucleotides: 3. The germline V gene has CDR1 SGHTA and CDR2 FQGNSA. The CDR3 has 15 amino acids.